This TCR beta chain was profiled in a study of graft-versus-host responses after intestinal transplantation. General study results and limits: Recipient marrow harbored GvH clones, some of which surfaced first in ileum or blood. Allografts of one patient group, those with graft-donor T cell macrochimerism, had high graft-versus-host to host-versus-graft clonal ratios.

Data came from immunoSEQ multiplex PCR; TCRdb stores just in-frame clones and leaves some out. The top ten clones hold 5% to 6.5% of a sample with 90,000 to 95,000 clones, 75% to 95% of them seen once. Notes on this clone: Antigen: not known. Other DNA sequences in this specimen translate into the identical CDR3.

The clonotype originates from a human donor who received an intestinal transplant. The source material was unstimulated CD8+ T cells sorted from spleen or lymph node cells, sampled before intestinal transplant.

The CDR3 DNA reads as TGTGCCAGCAGTTACGGATCGACTGAAGCTTTCTTT. Translated: CASSYGSTEAFF. The chain is built from TRBV6-5 and TRBJ1-1; D is undetermined. The germline V gene has CDR1 MNHEY and CDR2 SVGAGI. CDR3 length: 12 residues. V lost 2 bases to trimming and J lost 5 bases, with 6 bases between them.